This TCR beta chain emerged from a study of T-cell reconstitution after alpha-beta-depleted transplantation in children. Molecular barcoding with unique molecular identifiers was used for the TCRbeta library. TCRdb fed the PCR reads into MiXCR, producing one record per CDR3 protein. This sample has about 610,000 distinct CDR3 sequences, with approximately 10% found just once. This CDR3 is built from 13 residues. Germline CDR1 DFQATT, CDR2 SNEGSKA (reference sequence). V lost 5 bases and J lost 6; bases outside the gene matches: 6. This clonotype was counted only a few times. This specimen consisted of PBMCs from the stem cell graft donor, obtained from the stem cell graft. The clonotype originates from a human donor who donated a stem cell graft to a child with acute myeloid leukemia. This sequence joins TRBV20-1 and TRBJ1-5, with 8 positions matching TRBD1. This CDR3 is CSAAQGVTQPQHF. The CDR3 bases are TGCAGTGCTGCACAGGGGGTTACTCAGCCCCAGCATTTT.